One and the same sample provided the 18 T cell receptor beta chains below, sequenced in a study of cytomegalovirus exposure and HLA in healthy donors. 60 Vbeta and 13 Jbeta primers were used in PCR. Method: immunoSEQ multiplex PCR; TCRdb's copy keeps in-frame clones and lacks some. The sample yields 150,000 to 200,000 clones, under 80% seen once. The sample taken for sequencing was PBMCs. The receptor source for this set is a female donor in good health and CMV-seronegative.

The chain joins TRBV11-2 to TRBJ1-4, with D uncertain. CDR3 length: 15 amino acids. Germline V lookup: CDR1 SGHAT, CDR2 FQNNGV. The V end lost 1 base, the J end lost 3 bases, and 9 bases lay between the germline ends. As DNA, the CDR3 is TGTGCCAGCAGCTTAGGGAGTGTGGCTAATGAAAAACTGTTTTTT. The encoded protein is CASSLGSVANEKLFF.

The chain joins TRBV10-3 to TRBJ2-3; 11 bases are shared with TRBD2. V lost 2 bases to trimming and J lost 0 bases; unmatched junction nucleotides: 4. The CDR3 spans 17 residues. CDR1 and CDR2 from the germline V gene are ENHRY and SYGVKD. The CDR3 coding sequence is TGTGCCATCAGTGAGATACTAGCGGGGGCGAGCACAGATACGCAGTATTTT. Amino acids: CAISEILAGASTDTQYF.

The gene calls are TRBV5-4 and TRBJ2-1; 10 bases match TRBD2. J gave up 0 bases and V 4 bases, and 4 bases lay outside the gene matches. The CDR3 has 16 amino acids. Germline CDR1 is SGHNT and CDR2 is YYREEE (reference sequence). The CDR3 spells CASSTSGGDSYNEQFF. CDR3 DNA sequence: TGTGCCAGCAGCACGAGCGGGGGGGACTCCTACAATGAGCAGTTCTTC.

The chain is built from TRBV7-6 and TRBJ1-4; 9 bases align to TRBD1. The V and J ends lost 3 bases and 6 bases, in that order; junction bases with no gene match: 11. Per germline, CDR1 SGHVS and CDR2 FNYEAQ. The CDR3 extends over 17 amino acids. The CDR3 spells CASSFVPGQGSDEKLFF. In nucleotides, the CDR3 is TGTGCCAGCAGCTTCGTCCCGGGACAGGGTTCGGATGAAAAACTGTTTTTT.

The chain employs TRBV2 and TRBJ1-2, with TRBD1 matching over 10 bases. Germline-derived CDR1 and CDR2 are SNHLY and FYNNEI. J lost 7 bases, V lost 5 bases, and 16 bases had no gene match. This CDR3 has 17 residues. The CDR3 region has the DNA TGTGCCAGCAGTACGATAATCGACAGGGGGCGCTGGGGTGGCTACACCTTC. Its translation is CASSTIIDRGRWGGYTF.

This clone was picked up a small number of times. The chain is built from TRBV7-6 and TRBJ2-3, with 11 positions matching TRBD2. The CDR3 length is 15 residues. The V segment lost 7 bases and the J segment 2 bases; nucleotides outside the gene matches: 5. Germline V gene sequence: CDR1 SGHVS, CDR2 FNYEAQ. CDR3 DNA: TGTGCCAGCAAAACTAGCGGGAGTTTCACAGATACGCAGTATTTT. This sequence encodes CASKTSGSFTDTQYF.

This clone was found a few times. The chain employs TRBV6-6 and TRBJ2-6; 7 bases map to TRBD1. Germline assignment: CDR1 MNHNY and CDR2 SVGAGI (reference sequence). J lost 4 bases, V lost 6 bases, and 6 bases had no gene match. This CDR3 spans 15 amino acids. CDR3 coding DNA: TGTGCCAGCAGCCAGACAGGGCTGGGGGCCAACGTCCTGACTTTC. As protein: CASSQTGLGANVLTF.

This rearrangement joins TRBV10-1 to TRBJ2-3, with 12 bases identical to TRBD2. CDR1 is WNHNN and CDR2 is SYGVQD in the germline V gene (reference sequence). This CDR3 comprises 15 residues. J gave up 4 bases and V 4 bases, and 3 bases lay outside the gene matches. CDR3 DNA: TGCGCCAGCAGTGGACTAGCGGGAGACGCAGATACGCAGTATTTT. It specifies CASSGLAGDADTQYF.

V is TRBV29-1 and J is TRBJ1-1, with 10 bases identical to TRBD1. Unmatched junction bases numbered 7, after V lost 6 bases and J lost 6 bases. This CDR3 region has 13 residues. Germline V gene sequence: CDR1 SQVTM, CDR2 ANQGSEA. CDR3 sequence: CSVVRDRGSEAFF. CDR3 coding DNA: TGCAGCGTAGTACGGGACAGGGGCTCTGAAGCTTTCTTT.

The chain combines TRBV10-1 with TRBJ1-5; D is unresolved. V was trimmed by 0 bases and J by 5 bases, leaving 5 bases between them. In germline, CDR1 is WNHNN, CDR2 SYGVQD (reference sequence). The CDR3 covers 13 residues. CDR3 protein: CASSESPDQPQHF. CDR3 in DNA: TGCGCCAGCAGTGAGTCGCCAGATCAGCCCCAGCATTTT.

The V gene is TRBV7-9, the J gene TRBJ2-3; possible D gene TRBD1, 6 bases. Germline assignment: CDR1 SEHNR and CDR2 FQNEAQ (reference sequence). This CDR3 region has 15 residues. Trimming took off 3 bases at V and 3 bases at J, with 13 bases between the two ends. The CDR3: CASSFSSGVTDTQYF. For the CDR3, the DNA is TGTGCCAGCAGCTTCTCTTCAGGGGTGACAGATACGCAGTATTTT.

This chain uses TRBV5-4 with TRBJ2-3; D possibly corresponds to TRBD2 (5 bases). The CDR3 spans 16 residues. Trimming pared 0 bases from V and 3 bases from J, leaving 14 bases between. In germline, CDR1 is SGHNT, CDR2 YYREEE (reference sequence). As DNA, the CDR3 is TGTGCCAGCAGCTTGGGTTCGGGGAGTCGGACAGATACGCAGTATTTT. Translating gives CASSLGSGSRTDTQYF.

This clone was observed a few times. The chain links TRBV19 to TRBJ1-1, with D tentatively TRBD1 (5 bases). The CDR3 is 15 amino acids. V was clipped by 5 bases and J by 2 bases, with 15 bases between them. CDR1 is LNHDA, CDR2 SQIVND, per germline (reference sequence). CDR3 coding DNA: TGTGCCAGTAGTCCCCGGAGGGGTATTAACACTGAAGCTTTCTTT. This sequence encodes CASSPRRGINTEAFF.

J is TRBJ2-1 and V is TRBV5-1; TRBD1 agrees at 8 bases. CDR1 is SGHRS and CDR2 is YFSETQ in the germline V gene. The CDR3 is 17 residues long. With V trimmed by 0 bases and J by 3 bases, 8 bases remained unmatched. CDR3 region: CASSLATTGVVYNEQFF. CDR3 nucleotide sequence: TGCGCCAGCAGCTTGGCTACGACAGGGGTCGTCTACAATGAGCAGTTCTTC.

CDR3 sequence reads: CASSPGVYSYNEQFF. The CDR3 nucleotides read TGCGCCAGCAGCCCGGGGGTGTACTCCTACAATGAGCAGTTCTTC. J is TRBJ2-1 and V is TRBV4-3; D is perhaps TRBD2 (6 bases). Germline V gene data show CDR1 as LGHNA and CDR2 as YSLEER. Deletions cut 4 bases from V and 0 bases from J, with 10 bases between. The CDR3 consists of 15 residues.

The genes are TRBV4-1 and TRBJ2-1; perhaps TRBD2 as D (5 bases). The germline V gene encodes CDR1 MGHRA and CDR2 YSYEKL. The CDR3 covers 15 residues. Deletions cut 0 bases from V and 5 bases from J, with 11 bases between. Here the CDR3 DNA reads TGCGCCAGCAGCCAAGATAGGCTAGCCAACAATGAGCAGTTCTTC. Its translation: CASSQDRLANNEQFF.

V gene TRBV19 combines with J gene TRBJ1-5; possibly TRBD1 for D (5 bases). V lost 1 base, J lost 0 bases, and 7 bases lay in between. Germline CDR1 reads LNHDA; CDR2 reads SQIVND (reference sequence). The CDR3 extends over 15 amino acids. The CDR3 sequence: CASSIGGDSNQPQHF. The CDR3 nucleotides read TGTGCCAGTAGTATAGGGGGGGATAGCAATCAGCCCCAGCATTTT. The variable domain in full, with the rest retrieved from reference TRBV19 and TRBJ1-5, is DGGITQSPKYLFRKEGQNVTLSCEQNLNHDAMYWYRQDPGQGLRLIYYSQIVNDFQKGDIAEGYSVSREKKESFPLTVTSAQKNPTAFYLCASSIGGDSNQPQHFGDGTRLSIL.

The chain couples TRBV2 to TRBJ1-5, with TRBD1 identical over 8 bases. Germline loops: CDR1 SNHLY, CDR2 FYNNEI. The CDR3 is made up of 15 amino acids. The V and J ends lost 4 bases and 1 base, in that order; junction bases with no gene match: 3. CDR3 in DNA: TGTGCCAGCAGTGGACAGGGGCTGAGCAATCAGCCCCAGCATTTT. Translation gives CASSGQGLSNQPQHF.